These 30 T cell receptor beta chains share one sample of origin, sequenced in a study of identical twins. A single record per CDR3 protein comes from TCRdb applying MiXCR to the 5' RACE reads. The table has some 600,000 distinct CDR3 sequences, about 7% seen once. The same data also went into a second study, on yellow fever vaccine responses in identical twins.

The sample taken for sequencing was PBMCs. These receptors originate from a woman between 18 and 29 years old in good health.

The gene calls are TRBV4-1 and TRBJ2-7; D is uncertain. Between the trimmed V and J ends, which lost 4 bases and 4 bases, there was a span of 14 bases. The CDR3 has 14 residues. Germline CDR1 MGHRA, CDR2 YSYEKL. The CDR3 DNA reads as TGCGCCAGCAGCCCTGTGGACCGAAAATACGAGCAGTACTTC. Translating it yields CASSPVDRKYEQYF.

This clonotype came up many times. The chain couples TRBV4-2 to TRBJ2-2; possible D gene TRBD2, 5 bases. V was shortened by 1 base and J by 6 bases, with 9 bases between the two germline ends. Looked up from germline, CDR1 is LGHNA and CDR2 is YNFKEQ. There are 14 residues in the CDR3. CDR3 sequence: CASSQGSSPGELFF. CDR3 DNA sequence: TGTGCCAGCAGCCAAGGGTCTAGCCCCGGGGAGCTGTTTTTT.

This clonotype was detected many times. The chain is built from TRBV12-3 or TRBV12-4 and TRBJ2-3; 10 bases fit TRBD2. CDR3 length: 16 amino acids. Trimming took 3 bases from V and 5 from J; bases not matched to a gene: 8. CDR3 DNA: TGTGCCAGCAGTTTTGGACTAGCGGTTACGGGAGATACGCAGTATTTT. It yields the protein CASSFGLAVTGDTQYF.

This clonotype was seen a few times. This chain connects TRBV28 to TRBJ2-7; maybe TRBD1 (6 bases). Per germline, CDR1 MDHEN and CDR2 SYDVKM. V lost 2 bases to trimming and J lost 4 bases, with 9 bases between them. The CDR3 contains 13 residues. The DNA for the CDR3 is TGTGCCAGCAGTTTAGCAGGGGTGTACGAGCAGTACGTC. This gives the protein CASSLAGVYEQYV.

This clonotype showed up just a few times. J is TRBJ2-7 and V is TRBV4-1; 7 bases are shared with TRBD2. J gave up 6 bases and V 1 base, and 6 bases lay outside the gene matches. The V gene's germline CDR1 is MGHRA and CDR2 YSYEKL. This CDR3 has 14 amino acids. CDR3 bases: TGCGCCAGCAGCCAAGGACTAGCCCGCGGCGAGCAGTACTTC. Protein sequence: CASSQGLARGEQYF.

The sample holds many counts of this clonotype. The rearrangement links TRBV12-3 or TRBV12-4 to TRBJ2-1, with TRBD2 matching over 13 bases. The CDR3 extends over 18 amino acids. After removal of 1 base from V and 7 bases from J, the junction contained 10 bases not matched to a gene. As DNA, the CDR3 is TGTGCCAGCAGTTTAGTTCGGGGGGGACTAGCGGGACCGAATGAGCAGTTCTTC. This translates into CASSLVRGGLAGPNEQFF.

The chain has TRBV7-9 and TRBJ2-7, with no clear D. The V end was cut by 5 bases, the J end by 4 bases, with 21 bases between. This CDR3 contains 16 residues. Germline V gene data show CDR1 as SEHNR and CDR2 as FQNEAQ (reference sequence). The CDR3 nucleotides are TGTGCCAGCAGCCCTGTTCGGACCGTGGTGGGTTACGAGCAGTACTTC. Protein product: CASSPVRTVVGYEQYF.

This clonotype has ten or more counts. The chain employs TRBV12-3 or TRBV12-4 and TRBJ1-6; D not certain. The CDR3 spans 16 residues. Between the trimmed V and J ends, which lost 1 base and 10 bases, there was a span of 17 bases. The CDR3 loop is CASSLGSGLRESPLHF. In nucleotides, the CDR3 is TGTGCCAGCAGTTTAGGGTCAGGTTTACGGGAATCACCCCTCCACTTT.

CDR3 coding DNA: TGCGCCAGCAGCGAAGGGACTAGCGGTAGCACAGATACGCAGTATTTT. This codes for CASSEGTSGSTDTQYF. The gene calls are TRBV5-1 and TRBJ2-3; 11 nucleotides line up with TRBD2. The trim removed 4 bases at V and 0 bases at J, leaving 4 bases unmatched. Per germline, CDR1 SGHRS and CDR2 YFSETQ. This CDR3 comprises 16 residues.

This clonotype was picked up many times. The chain has TRBV12-3 or TRBV12-4 and TRBJ1-1; D is undetermined. CDR3 size: 16 residues. The V and J ends lost 2 bases and 0 bases respectively, with 13 bases between them. For the CDR3, the DNA is TGTGCCAGCAGTTTACCGGGAAGTTCCATGAACACTGAAGCTTTCTTT. It yields the protein CASSLPGSSMNTEAFF.

This chain uses TRBV7-9 with TRBJ1-5; the match to TRBD1 covers 11 bases. Germline lookup yields CDR1 SEHNR and CDR2 FQNEAQ (reference sequence). J lost 2 bases, V lost 4 bases, and 7 bases had no gene match. This CDR3 region has 17 residues. The DNA of the CDR3 is TGTGCCAGCAGCTCAGGGACAGGGGGAGGCGGCAATCAGCCCCAGCATTTT. It codes for CASSSGTGGGGNQPQHF.

There are a few counts of this clonotype. V usage is TRBV9 and J usage is TRBJ2-1; TRBD2 aligns across 8 bases. The length of the CDR3 is 17 residues. V shed 1 base, J shed 2 bases, and the junction held 8 bases outside the gene matches. The germline V gene has CDR1 SGDLS and CDR2 YYNGEE. CDR3 nucleotide sequence: TGTGCCAGCAGCGTATATGGCGGGGGGAACACCTACAATGAGCAGTTCTTC. Protein: CASSVYGGGNTYNEQFF.

This clonotype was detected a few times. The V and J genes are TRBV12-3 or TRBV12-4 and TRBJ1-5; 8 nucleotides align to TRBD1. The CDR3 is 14 residues long. J lost 4 bases, V lost 5 bases, and 4 bases had no gene match. Here the CDR3 DNA reads TGTGCCAGCAGTACACAGGGGGAAAATCAGCCCCAGCATTTT. Amino acids: CASSTQGENQPQHF.

This clonotype was recorded a few times. This chain joins TRBV7-9 and TRBJ2-1; D is undetermined. The CDR3 is 10 residues long. The V end was cut by 8 bases, the J end by 4 bases, with 3 bases between. Per the germline V gene, CDR1 is SEHNR and CDR2 is FQNEAQ (reference sequence). The CDR3 DNA reads as TGTGCCAGCGCGTACAATGAGCAGTTCTTC. Protein sequence: CASAYNEQFF. Together with reference TRBV7-9 and TRBJ2-1, the CDR3 gives the full variable domain: DTGVSQNPRHKITKRGQNVTFRCDPISEHNRLYWYRQTLGQGPEFLTYFQNEAQLEKSRLLSDRFSAERPKGSFSTLEIQRTEQGDSAMYLCASAYNEQFFGPGTRLTVL.

This clonotype has at least ten counts. The J gene is TRBJ2-3, the V gene TRBV24-1; 11 nucleotides agree with TRBD2. The V gene's germline CDR1 is KGHDR and CDR2 SFDVKD. The ends lost 4 bases at V and 4 bases at J; junction bases unmatched: 6. The CDR3 spans 16 residues. Written as DNA, the CDR3 is TGTGCCACCAGTGACCCCCTAGCGGGAGGAGCAGATACGCAGTATTTT. The encoded protein is CATSDPLAGGADTQYF.

About this clonotype itself: With a much larger clone just one base away, this may be a read error. The J gene is TRBJ2-1, the V gene TRBV12-3 or TRBV12-4; 11 nucleotides match TRBD2. The CDR3 has 19 amino acids. CDR3 residues: CASCLGGSGRASSHNEQFF. The CDR3 DNA follows: TGTGCCAGCTGTTTAGGTGGTAGCGGGAGGGCCTCCTCTCACAATGAGCAGTTCTTC.

This rearrangement joins TRBV14 to TRBJ2-2; D not certain. CDR1 SGHDN and CDR2 FVKESK come from the germline V gene. Trimming pared 4 bases from V and 7 bases from J, leaving 4 bases between. The CDR3 is 11 amino acids. The CDR3 reads CASSLHGELFF. The DNA of the CDR3 is TGTGCCAGCAGCCTACACGGGGAGCTGTTTTTT.

This clonotype was seen more than once but under ten times. The chain recombines TRBV20-1 with TRBJ2-5; perhaps TRBD1 as D (6 bases). The CDR3 is made up of 15 amino acids. The V and J ends lost 0 bases and 1 base respectively, with 12 bases between them. The V gene's germline CDR1 is DFQATT and CDR2 SNEGSKA (reference sequence). DNA for the CDR3: TGCAGTGCTAGAGATACGAGGACAGCCCAAGAGACCCAGTACTTC. This encodes CSARDTRTAQETQYF.

This clonotype was observed many times. In nucleotides, the CDR3 is TGCAGTCCGACTGACAGAATTAACTATGGCTACACCTTC. Its protein product is CSPTDRINYGYTF. The chain is built from TRBV20-1 and TRBJ1-2; D may be TRBD1 (5 bases). The V end lost 8 bases, the J end lost 1 base, and 14 bases lay between the germline ends. The CDR3 loop spans 13 amino acids. Germline CDR1 and CDR2: DFQATT and SNEGSKA (reference sequence).

The rearrangement links TRBV5-1 to TRBJ2-1, with D possibly matching TRBD2 (5 bases). From germline, CDR1 is SGHRS and CDR2 YFSETQ. V was trimmed by 1 base and J by 4 bases, leaving 12 bases between them. The CDR3 contains 15 residues. CDR3 protein: CASSLWLASYNEQFF. The DNA for the CDR3 is TGCGCCAGCAGCTTGTGGCTAGCATCGTACAATGAGCAGTTCTTC.

In this sample, this clonotype turned up a few times. J is TRBJ2-1 and V is TRBV20-1, with D perhaps matching TRBD1 (5 bases). Germline values: CDR1 DFQATT, CDR2 SNEGSKA (reference sequence). This CDR3 spans 16 amino acids. With 4 bases removed from V and 3 bases from J, the gap between germline ends came to 19 bases. The CDR3 spells CSATFSLARGYNEQFF. CDR3 sequence (DNA): TGCAGTGCTACATTTTCATTAGCTAGGGGCTACAATGAGCAGTTCTTC.

The rearrangement links TRBV28 to TRBJ1-6, with D unresolved. The germline gives CDR1 MDHEN, CDR2 SYDVKM. Trimming removed 6 bases at V and 9 bases at J, with 12 bases between. This CDR3 spans 13 amino acids. The CDR3 DNA is TGTGCCAGCAGCACCCCGGGCGTTTCACCCCTCCACTTT. This codes for CASSTPGVSPLHF.

This clonotype was picked up a small number of times. The rearrangement links TRBV20-1 to TRBJ2-7; either TRBD1 or TRBD2 may fit D (5 bases each). This CDR3 comprises 15 residues. From germline, CDR1 is DFQATT and CDR2 SNEGSKA (reference sequence). V gave up 3 bases and J gave up 2 bases, with 17 bases separating them. CDR3 loop: CSARGLAGTTYEQYF. For the CDR3, the DNA is TGCAGTGCTAGGGGGCTTGCGGGTACTACCTACGAGCAGTACTTC.

Ten or more counts support this clonotype. The chain recombines TRBV20-1 with TRBJ2-1, with D possibly being TRBD1 or TRBD2 (5 bases each). Germline V gene sequence: CDR1 DFQATT, CDR2 SNEGSKA (reference sequence). This CDR3 is built from 14 residues. The CDR3 reads CVASTGPSYNEQFF. CDR3 nucleotides: TGCGTTGCCTCTACGGGACCCTCCTACAATGAGCAGTTCTTC.

This clonotype was seen more than once but under ten times. The DNA for the CDR3 is TGTGCCAGCAGCTCGGACAGACTTAACTATGGCTACACCTTC. Its protein product is CASSSDRLNYGYTF. This chain connects TRBV12-3 or TRBV12-4 to TRBJ1-2; D is perhaps TRBD1 (6 bases). This CDR3 has 14 residues. The V end was cut by 6 bases, the J end by 1 base, with 12 bases between.

The chain carries TRBV18 and TRBJ2-1; TRBD2 might be the D (7 bases). Germline CDR1 KGHSH, CDR2 LQKENI. This CDR3 spans 16 amino acids. Trimming stripped 3 bases from V and 4 bases from J, with 16 bases between. The CDR3 sequence is CASSPAGGGLYNEQFF. The CDR3 bases are TGTGCCAGCTCACCGGCCGGCGGGGGCCTTTACAATGAGCAGTTCTTC.

Many counts were recorded for this clonotype. This rearrangement joins TRBV11-2 to TRBJ2-5; D may be TRBD1 (6 bases). The germline V and J ends were trimmed by 5 bases and 3 bases, with 13 bases remaining between them. In germline, CDR1 is SGHAT, CDR2 FQNNGV. There are 14 residues in the CDR3. The CDR3 DNA reads as TGTGCCAGCAGCCTTCGACGGGACAAAGAGACCCAGTACTTC. This translates into CASSLRRDKETQYF. The full variable domain, rest sourced from reference TRBV11-2 and TRBJ2-5, is EAGVAQSPRYKIIEKRQSVAFWCNPISGHATLYWYQQILGQGPKLLIQFQNNGVVDDSQLPKDRFSAERLKGVDSTLKIQPAKLEDSAVYLCASSLRRDKETQYFGPGTRLLVL.

Points on this clonotype: A much larger clone lies one base from this, so it may be a read error. The chain combines TRBV5-5 with TRBJ2-2; D could derive from TRBD1 or TRBD2 (5 bases each). CDR1 SGHKS and CDR2 YYEKEE come from the germline V gene (reference sequence). Trimming stripped 4 bases from V and 2 bases from J, with 9 bases between. The CDR3 totals 14 residues. CDR3 DNA sequence: TGTGCCAGCAGCCGGGACCAAAACACCGGGGAGCTGTTTTTT. Encoded protein: CASSRDQNTGELFF. Together with reference TRBV5-5 and TRBJ2-2, the CDR3 gives the full variable domain: DAGVTQSPTHLIKTRGQQVTLRCSPISGHKSVSWYQQVLGQGPQFIFQYYEKEERGRGNFPDRFSARQFPNYSSELNVNALLLGDSALYLCASSRDQNTGELFFGEGSRLTVL.

Many counts were recorded for this clonotype. This chain uses TRBV12-3 or TRBV12-4 with TRBJ1-2; D gene unclear. Trimming left V 2 bases short and J 3 bases short, with 13 bases between. The length of the CDR3 is 15 residues. CDR3: CASSLHGFSDYGYTF. As DNA, the CDR3 is TGTGCCAGCAGTTTACACGGTTTTAGTGACTATGGCTACACCTTC.

The gene calls are TRBV15 and TRBJ1-5, with a weak D call TRBD1 (6 bases). Germline CDR1 is LNHNV and CDR2 is YYDKDF (reference sequence). Trimming removed 4 bases at V and 2 bases at J, with 12 bases between. The CDR3 is 15 residues long. CDR3 residues: CATSTQGGGNQPQHF. CDR3 DNA: TGTGCCACCAGCACACAGGGAGGAGGCAATCAGCCCCAGCATTTT.